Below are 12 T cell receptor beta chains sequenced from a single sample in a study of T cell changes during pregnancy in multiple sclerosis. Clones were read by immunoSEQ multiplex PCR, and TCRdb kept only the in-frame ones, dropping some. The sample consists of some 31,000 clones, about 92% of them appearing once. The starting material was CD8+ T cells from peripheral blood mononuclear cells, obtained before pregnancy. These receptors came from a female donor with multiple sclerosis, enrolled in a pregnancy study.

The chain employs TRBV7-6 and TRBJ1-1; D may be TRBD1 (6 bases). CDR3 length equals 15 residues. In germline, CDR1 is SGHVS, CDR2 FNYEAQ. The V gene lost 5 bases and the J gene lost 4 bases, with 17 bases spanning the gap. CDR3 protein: CASSKGTGYGTEAFF. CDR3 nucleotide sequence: TGTGCCAGCAGCAAAGGCACAGGGTACGGCACTGAAGCTTTCTTT.

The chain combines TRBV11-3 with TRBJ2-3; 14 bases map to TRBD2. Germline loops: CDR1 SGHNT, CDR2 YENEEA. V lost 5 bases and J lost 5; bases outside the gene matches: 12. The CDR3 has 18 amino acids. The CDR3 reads CASSEGTSGGQLRDTQYF. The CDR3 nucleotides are TGTGCCAGCAGCGAAGGGACTAGCGGGGGTCAATTAAGAGATACGCAGTATTTT. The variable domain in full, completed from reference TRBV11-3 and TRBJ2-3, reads EAGVVQSPRYKIIEKKQPVAFWCNPISGHNTLYWYLQNLGQGPELLIRYENEEAVDDSQLPKDRFSAERLKGVDSTLKIQPAELGDSAVYLCASSEGTSGGQLRDTQYFGPGTRLTVL.

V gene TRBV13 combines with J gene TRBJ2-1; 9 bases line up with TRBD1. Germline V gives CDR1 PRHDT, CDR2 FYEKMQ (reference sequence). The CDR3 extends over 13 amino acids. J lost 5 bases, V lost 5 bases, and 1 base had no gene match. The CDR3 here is CASSRDRDNEQFF. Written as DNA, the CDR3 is TGTGCCAGCAGCCGGGACAGGGACAATGAGCAGTTCTTC.

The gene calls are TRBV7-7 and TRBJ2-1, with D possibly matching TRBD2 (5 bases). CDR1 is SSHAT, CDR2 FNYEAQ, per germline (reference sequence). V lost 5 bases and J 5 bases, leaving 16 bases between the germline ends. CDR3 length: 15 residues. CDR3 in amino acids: CASSRDLSTHNEQFF. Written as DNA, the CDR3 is TGTGCCAGCAGCCGGGATCTGTCCACCCACAATGAGCAGTTCTTC. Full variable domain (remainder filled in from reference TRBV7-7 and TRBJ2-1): GAGVSQSPRYKVTKRGQDVTLRCDPISSHATLYWYQQALGQGPEFLTYFNYEAQPDKSGLPSDRFSAERPEGSISTLTIQRTEQRDSAMYRCASSRDLSTHNEQFFGPGTRLTVL.

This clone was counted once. CDR3 residues: CASSIGLTGRGYTF. The CDR3 DNA sequence: TGTGCCAGTAGTATAGGCCTGACAGGGCGGGGCTACACCTTC. This chain links TRBV19 with TRBJ1-2; TRBD1 matches at 7 bases. With V trimmed by 1 base and J by 8 bases, 7 bases remained unmatched. The length of the CDR3 is 14 residues. Germline CDR1 and CDR2: LNHDA and SQIVND (reference sequence).

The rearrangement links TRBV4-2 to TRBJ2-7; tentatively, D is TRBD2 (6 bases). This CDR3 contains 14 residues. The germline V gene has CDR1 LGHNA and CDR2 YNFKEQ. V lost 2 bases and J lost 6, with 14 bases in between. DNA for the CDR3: TGTGCCAGCAGCCAACCCTCAAGCGGGTCCGAGCAGTACTTC. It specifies CASSQPSSGSEQYF.

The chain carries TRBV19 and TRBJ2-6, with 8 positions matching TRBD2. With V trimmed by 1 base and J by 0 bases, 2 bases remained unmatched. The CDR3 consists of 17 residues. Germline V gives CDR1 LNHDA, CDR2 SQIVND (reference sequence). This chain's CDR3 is CASSIAGGFSGANVLTF. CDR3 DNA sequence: TGTGCCAGTAGTATAGCGGGAGGGTTCTCTGGGGCCAACGTCCTGACTTTC.

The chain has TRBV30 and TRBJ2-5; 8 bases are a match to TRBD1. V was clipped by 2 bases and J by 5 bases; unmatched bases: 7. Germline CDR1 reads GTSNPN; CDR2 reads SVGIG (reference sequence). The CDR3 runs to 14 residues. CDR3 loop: CAWSIGRGRETQYF. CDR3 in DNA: TGTGCCTGGAGTATAGGCAGGGGGCGGGAGACCCAGTACTTC.

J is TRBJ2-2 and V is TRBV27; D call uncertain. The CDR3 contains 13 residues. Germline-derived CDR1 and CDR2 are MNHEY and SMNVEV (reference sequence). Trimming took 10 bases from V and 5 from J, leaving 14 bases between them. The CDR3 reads CAIARSGTGELFF. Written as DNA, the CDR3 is TGTGCCATCGCCAGATCCGGGACCGGGGAGCTGTTTTTT.

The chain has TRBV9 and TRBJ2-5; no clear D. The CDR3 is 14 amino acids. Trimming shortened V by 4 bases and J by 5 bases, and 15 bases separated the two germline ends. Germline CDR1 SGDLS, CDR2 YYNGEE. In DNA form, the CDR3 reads TGTGCCAGCAGCTTCTATGGCGACTTTGAGACCCAGTACTTC. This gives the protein CASSFYGDFETQYF.

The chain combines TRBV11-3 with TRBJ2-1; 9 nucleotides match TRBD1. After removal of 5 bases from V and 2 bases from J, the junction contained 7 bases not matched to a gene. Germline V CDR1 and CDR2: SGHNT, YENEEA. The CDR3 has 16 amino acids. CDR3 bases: TGTGCCAGCAGCCATACCGGGACAGGGACCTACAATGAGCAGTTCTTC. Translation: CASSHTGTGTYNEQFF.

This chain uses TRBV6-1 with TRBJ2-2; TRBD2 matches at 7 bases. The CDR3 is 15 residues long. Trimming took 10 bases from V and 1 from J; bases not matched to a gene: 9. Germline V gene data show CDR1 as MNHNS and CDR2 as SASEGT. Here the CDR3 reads CATYWGGVNTGELFF. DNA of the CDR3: TGTGCCACCTATTGGGGGGGAGTGAACACCGGGGAGCTGTTTTTT.